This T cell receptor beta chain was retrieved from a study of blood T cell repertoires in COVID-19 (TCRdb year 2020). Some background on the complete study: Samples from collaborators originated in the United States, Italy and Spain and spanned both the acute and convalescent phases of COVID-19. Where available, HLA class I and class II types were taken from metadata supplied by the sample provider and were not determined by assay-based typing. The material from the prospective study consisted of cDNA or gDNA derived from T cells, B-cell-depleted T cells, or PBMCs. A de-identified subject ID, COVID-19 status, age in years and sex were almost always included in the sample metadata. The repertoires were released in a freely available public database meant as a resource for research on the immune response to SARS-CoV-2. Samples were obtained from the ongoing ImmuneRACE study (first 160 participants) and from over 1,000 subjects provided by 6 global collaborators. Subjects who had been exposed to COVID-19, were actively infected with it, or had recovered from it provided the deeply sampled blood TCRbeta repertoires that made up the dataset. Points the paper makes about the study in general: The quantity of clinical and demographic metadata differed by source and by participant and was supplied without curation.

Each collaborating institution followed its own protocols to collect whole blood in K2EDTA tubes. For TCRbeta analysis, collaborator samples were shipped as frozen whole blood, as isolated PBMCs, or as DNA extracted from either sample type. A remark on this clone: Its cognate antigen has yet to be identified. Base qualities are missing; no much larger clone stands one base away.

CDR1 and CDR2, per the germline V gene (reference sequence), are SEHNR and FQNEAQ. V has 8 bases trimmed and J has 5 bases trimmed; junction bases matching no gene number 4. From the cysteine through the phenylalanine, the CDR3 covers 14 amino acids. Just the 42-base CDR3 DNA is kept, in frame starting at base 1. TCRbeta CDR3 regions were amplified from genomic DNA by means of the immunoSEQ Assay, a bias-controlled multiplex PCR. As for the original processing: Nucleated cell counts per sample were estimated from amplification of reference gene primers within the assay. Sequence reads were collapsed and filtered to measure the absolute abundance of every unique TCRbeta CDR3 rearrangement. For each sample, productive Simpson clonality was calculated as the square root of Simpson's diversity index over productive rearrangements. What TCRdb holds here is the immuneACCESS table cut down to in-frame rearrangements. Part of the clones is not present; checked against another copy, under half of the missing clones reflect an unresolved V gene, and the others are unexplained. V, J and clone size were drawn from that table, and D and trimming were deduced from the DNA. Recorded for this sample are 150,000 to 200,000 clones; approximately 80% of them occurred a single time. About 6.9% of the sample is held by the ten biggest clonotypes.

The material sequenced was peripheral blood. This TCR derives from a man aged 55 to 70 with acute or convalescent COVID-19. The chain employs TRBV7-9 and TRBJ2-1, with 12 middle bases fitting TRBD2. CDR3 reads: CASGRTSGNNEQFF. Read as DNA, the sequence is TGTGCCAGCGGACGGACTAGCGGGAACAATGAGCAGTTCTTC.